The rows below give T cell receptor beta chains drawn from one sample of a study of lymphopenia after photon versus proton radiotherapy. Sequenced by immunoSEQ multiplex PCR; TCRdb stores in-frame clones only, minus some. The sample lists about 160,000 clones; more than 85% were seen once. The source material was peripheral blood, sampled from a patient treated with photon-based radiotherapy. The receptors derive from a man aged 45-65 years with gastric cancer. The CDR3 runs from the conserved cysteine through the conserved F or W. Fields, in order: J gene, D gene, clone size, V gene, CDR3 protein, CDR3 DNA. A D gene is named only where the DNA matches it firmly. Expanded clones are given a class, and other clones once, few, many or no size at all.

>TRBJ2-1|TRBD2|.|TRBV4-1
CASSPGLLDNEQFF
TGCGCCAGTTCTCCGGGACTACTTGACAATGAGCAGTTCTTC
>TRBJ2-1|.|once|TRBV6-5
CASSPAWAPYNEQFF
TGTGCCAGCAGTCCCGCCTGGGCCCCCTACAATGAGCAGTTCTTC
>TRBJ2-2|TRBD2|.|TRBV5-1
CASSSLAGSNTGELFF
TGCGCCAGCAGCTCACTAGCGGGATCTAACACCGGGGAGCTGTTTTTT
>TRBJ1-1|TRBD1|once|TRBV6-4
CASSGTGDSTEAFF
TGTGCCAGCAGTGGAACAGGGGACTCTACTGAAGCTTTCTTT
>TRBJ1-5|.|.|TRBV10-2
CASSEWSANQPQHF
TGCGCCAGCAGTGAGTGGTCGGCCAATCAGCCCCAGCATTTT
>TRBJ1-2|.|.|TRBV7-6
CASGAGYGYTF
TGTGCCAGCGGGGCAGGGTATGGCTACACCTTC
>TRBJ2-7|.|.|TRBV7-2
CASSLRAASGSYEQYF
TGTGCCAGCAGCTTAAGGGCAGCGAGCGGCTCCTACGAGCAGTACTTC
>TRBJ2-3|.|.|TRBV19
CASRGSTQDTQYF
TGTGCCAGTAGGGGGTCGACACAAGATACGCAGTATTTT
>TRBJ1-5|.|.|TRBV7-9
CASSETNQPQHF
TGTGCCAGCAGTGAGACAAATCAGCCCCAGCATTTT
>TRBJ2-3|.|once|TRBV15
CATSRDLGGGVRTDTQYF
TGTGCCACCAGCAGAGATTTGGGGGGAGGCGTGCGGACAGATACGCAGTATTTT
>TRBJ1-4|.|.|TRBV7-9
CASSLVEGANEKLFF
TGTGCCAGCAGCTTAGTAGAGGGAGCTAATGAAAAACTGTTTTTT
>TRBJ2-7|TRBD2|.|TRBV7-9
CASSLDPGGEQYF
TGTGCCAGCAGCTTAGATCCGGGGGGCGAGCAGTACTTC
>TRBJ2-7|.|.|TRBV11-2
CASSLGIGAGGFYEQYF
TGTGCCAGCAGCTTAGGGATAGGAGCGGGCGGCTTCTACGAGCAGTACTTC
>TRBJ1-4|.|.|TRBV5-1
CASSGGPSNEKLFF
TGCGCCAGCAGCGGAGGCCCCTCTAATGAAAAACTGTTTTTT
>TRBJ1-1|.|.|TRBV12-5
CASGLSDVPHEAFF
TGTGCTAGTGGTTTGTCGGACGTCCCCCATGAAGCTTTCTTT
>TRBJ1-3|.|.|TRBV29-1
CSVEGGRNTIYF
TGCAGCGTTGAAGGGGGCCGAAACACCATATATTTT